This entry lists 17 T cell receptor beta chains sequenced from one sample in a study of blood T cell repertoires in COVID-19. The table came from immunoSEQ multiplex PCR; TCRdb's copy has only in-frame clones and leaves some out. The table lists about 140,000 clones, about 86% of them singletons. Sequencing was performed on peripheral blood. The receptors derive from a human donor in a cohort sampled during active COVID-19.

The genes are TRBV3-1 (or the pseudogene TRBV3-2) and TRBJ2-2; TRBD1 aligns across 7 bases. Per germline, CDR1 LGHDT and CDR2 YNNKEL (reference sequence). The CDR3 length is 14 residues. V lost 5 bases, J lost 6 bases, and 6 bases stayed unmatched. The CDR3 reads CASSYRQGAGELFF. In DNA, the CDR3 is TGTGCCAGCAGCTACCGACAGGGAGCCGGGGAGCTGTTTTTT.

V is TRBV19 and J is TRBJ2-7; tentative D call: TRBD1 (6 bases). This CDR3 comprises 14 residues. Germline values: CDR1 LNHDA, CDR2 SQIVND (reference sequence). Trimming took off 5 bases at V and 2 bases at J, with 13 bases between the two ends. In nucleotides, the CDR3 is TGTGCCAGTAGTCCCCTGGGACATACCTACGAGCAGTACTTC. It encodes CASSPLGHTYEQYF.

CDR3 in amino acids: CASSPGASGSMDTQYF. The CDR3 DNA reads as TGTGCCAGCAGCCCTGGGGCTAGCGGGAGCATGGATACGCAGTATTTT. The J gene is TRBJ2-3, the V gene TRBV11-3, with TRBD2 matching 10 bases. CDR1 and CDR2 from the germline V gene are SGHNT and YENEEA. The junction had 11 bases not matched to a gene; V was cut back by 5 bases and J by 6 bases. The CDR3 sequence is 16 residues long.

V and J are TRBV6-4 and TRBJ2-3; the match to TRBD2 covers 11 bases. Trimming cost V 6 bases and J 6 bases; bases outside gene matches: 14. Germline values: CDR1 MRHNA, CDR2 SNTAGT. The CDR3 is 17 amino acids. DNA for the CDR3: TGTGCCAGCAGGGAAGGACTAGCGGGTAGTGTAGGGGATACGCAGTATTTT. It yields the protein CASREGLAGSVGDTQYF.

The table lists this clone with a few counts. The V gene is TRBV3-1 (or the pseudogene TRBV3-2), the J gene TRBJ2-7; D remains ambiguous. The length of the CDR3 is 14 residues. V dropped 4 bases and J dropped 3 bases, with 13 bases sitting between them. Germline V gene sequence: CDR1 LGHDT, CDR2 YNNKEL (reference sequence). DNA for the CDR3: TGTGCCAGCAGCCCCGCTAGAAGTGACTACGAGCAGTACTTC. Translating gives CASSPARSDYEQYF.

The chain uses TRBV9 and TRBJ2-3, with D tentatively TRBD2 (6 bases). With 3 bases removed from V and 2 bases from J, the gap between germline ends came to 19 bases. This CDR3 is built from 17 residues. In germline, CDR1 is SGDLS, CDR2 YYNGEE. The chain's CDR3 is CASSARRGKVFTDTQYF. Here the CDR3 DNA reads TGTGCCAGCAGCGCCCGGAGGGGTAAGGTGTTCACAGATACGCAGTATTTT.

A single count supports this clone. The chain links TRBV7-9 to TRBJ2-7; the D gene is possibly TRBD1 (5 bases). The CDR3 is 14 residues long. CDR1 and CDR2 (germline): SEHNR, FQNEAQ (reference sequence). Trimming shortened V by 2 bases and J by 6 bases, and 14 bases separated the two germline ends. CDR3 loop: CASSLTGGGSEQYF. In nucleotides, the CDR3 is TGTGCCAGCAGCTTAACAGGTGGTGGTAGCGAGCAGTACTTC. Full variable domain (rest looked up from reference TRBV7-9 and TRBJ2-7): DTGVSQNPRHKITKRGQNVTFRCDPISEHNRLYWYRQTLGQGPEFLTYFQNEAQLEKSRLLSDRFSAERPKGSFSTLEIQRTEQGDSAMYLCASSLTGGGSEQYFGPGTRLTVT.

This rearrangement joins TRBV4-3 to TRBJ2-6, with no clear D. Trimming pared 0 bases from V and 0 bases from J, leaving 9 bases between. In germline, CDR1 is LGHNA, CDR2 YSLEER. The CDR3 contains 17 residues. The CDR3 DNA reads as TGCGCCAGCAGCCAAGATCTGCAGGCCTCTGGGGCCAACGTCCTGACTTTC. It specifies CASSQDLQASGANVLTF.

The chain joins TRBV18 to TRBJ1-3; perhaps TRBD1 as D (6 bases). There are 16 residues in the CDR3. The germline V gene has CDR1 KGHSH and CDR2 LQKENI. The V end was cut by 6 bases, the J end by 2 bases, with 17 bases between. DNA for the CDR3: TGTGCCAGCTCTTCTAATCTTCAGGGGACTGGAAACACCATATATTTT. Its translation is CASSSNLQGTGNTIYF.

The rearrangement uses TRBV4-2 and TRBJ2-7, with D perhaps TRBD1 (6 bases). V was shortened by 2 bases and J by 0 bases, with 11 bases between the two germline ends. The CDR3 sequence is 15 residues long. Per germline, CDR1 LGHNA and CDR2 YNFKEQ. CDR3 bases: TGTGCCAGCAGCCAACGTTGGGACATCTCCTACGAGCAGTACTTC. It yields the protein CASSQRWDISYEQYF.

The V call is TRBV4-2, the J call TRBJ2-2; D unclear. In germline, CDR1 is LGHNA, CDR2 YNFKEQ. The CDR3 runs to 15 residues. V was trimmed by 7 bases and J by 0 bases, leaving 12 bases between them. Written as DNA, the CDR3 is TGTGCCAGCACCATGGCCATCTCGAACACCGGGGAGCTGTTTTTT. Amino acids: CASTMAISNTGELFF.

The V gene is TRBV4-1, the J gene TRBJ2-1, with 9 nucleotides matching TRBD2. The CDR3 has 16 residues. The germline V gene has CDR1 MGHRA and CDR2 YSYEKL. V shed 4 bases, J shed 6 bases, and the junction held 10 bases outside the gene matches. The CDR3 DNA reads TGCGCCAGCAGCCGCCACGGGACTAGCAACCCCAATGAGCAGTTCTTC. Its protein product is CASSRHGTSNPNEQFF.

This rearrangement joins TRBV6-4 to TRBJ2-3; no clear D. Germline CDR1 is MRHNA and CDR2 is SNTAGT. V was pared by 3 bases and J by 5 bases, with 6 bases between. This CDR3 contains 12 residues. This chain's CDR3 is CASSEPVDTQYF. CDR3 bases: TGTGCCAGCAGTGAACCGGTAGATACGCAGTATTTT.

The V and J genes are TRBV28 and TRBJ2-3; D might be TRBD2 (6 bases). Germline assignment: CDR1 MDHEN and CDR2 SYDVKM. V shed 7 bases and J shed 1 base, with 18 bases lying between them. The CDR3 is 16 residues long. The CDR3 reads CASKRLGDGGTDTQYF. The CDR3 DNA is TGTGCCAGCAAGCGACTAGGGGATGGGGGCACAGATACGCAGTATTTT.

The chain has TRBV6-5 and TRBJ2-1; 11 nucleotides align to TRBD1. Trimming at V came to 7 bases and at J to 4 bases, leaving 3 bases not matched to a gene. This CDR3 spans 14 amino acids. Germline V lookup: CDR1 MNHEY, CDR2 SVGAGI. Written as DNA, the CDR3 is TGTGCCAGCACCGGGACAGGGGGATACAATGAGCAGTTCTTC. Translation gives CASTGTGGYNEQFF.

The V and J genes are TRBV19 and TRBJ2-1, with 8 bases lining up with TRBD2. Germline trimming cut 3 bases from V and 7 bases from J; bases unmatched to any gene: 17. Germline assignment: CDR1 LNHDA and CDR2 SQIVND (reference sequence). The CDR3 length is 18 residues. CDR3 sequence: CASSMNGRGGREENEQFF. CDR3 bases: TGTGCCAGTAGTATGAATGGACGGGGGGGCAGGGAGGAAAATGAGCAGTTCTTC.

This rearrangement joins TRBV18 to TRBJ2-1, with TRBD1 matching over 10 bases. The CDR3 has 14 amino acids. The germline V gene has CDR1 KGHSH and CDR2 LQKENI. The trim removed 3 bases at V and 9 bases at J, leaving 5 bases unmatched. This CDR3 reads CASSPDRGLSEQFF. Here the CDR3 DNA reads TGTGCCAGCTCACCTGACAGGGGGCTCAGTGAGCAGTTCTTC.